This TCR beta chain was sequenced in a study of blood T cell repertoires in COVID-19. Study-wide background: Specimens from acute and convalescent COVID-19 originated in the United States, Italy and Spain. In each case, the material was cDNA or gDNA derived from T cells, B-cell-depleted T cells, or PBMCs.

Seattle patients were enrolled while actively infected and followed longitudinally. Trimming left V 0 bases short and J 4 bases short, with 12 bases between. The CDR3 spans 15 residues. Germline CDR1 reads SNHLY; CDR2 reads FYNNEI. Under the authors' procedure: Reference gene primer amplification in the assay estimated nucleated cell counts. The method was immunoSEQ multiplex PCR; TCRdb's version includes in-frame clones alone and lacks a portion of them. V, J and clone size reflect that table, while D and trimming were determined from the DNA. This table holds approximately 330,000 clones, about nine tenths found once.

The sequenced material came from peripheral blood. This sequence joins TRBV2 and TRBJ1-2, with D perhaps TRBD1 (5 bases). This clonotype originated in a man under 40 with COVID-19, enrolled during active disease. This chain's CDR3 is CASSEAQGLGYGYTF. CDR3 sequence (DNA): TGTGCCAGCAGTGAAGCCCAGGGATTGGGCTATGGCTACACCTTC.